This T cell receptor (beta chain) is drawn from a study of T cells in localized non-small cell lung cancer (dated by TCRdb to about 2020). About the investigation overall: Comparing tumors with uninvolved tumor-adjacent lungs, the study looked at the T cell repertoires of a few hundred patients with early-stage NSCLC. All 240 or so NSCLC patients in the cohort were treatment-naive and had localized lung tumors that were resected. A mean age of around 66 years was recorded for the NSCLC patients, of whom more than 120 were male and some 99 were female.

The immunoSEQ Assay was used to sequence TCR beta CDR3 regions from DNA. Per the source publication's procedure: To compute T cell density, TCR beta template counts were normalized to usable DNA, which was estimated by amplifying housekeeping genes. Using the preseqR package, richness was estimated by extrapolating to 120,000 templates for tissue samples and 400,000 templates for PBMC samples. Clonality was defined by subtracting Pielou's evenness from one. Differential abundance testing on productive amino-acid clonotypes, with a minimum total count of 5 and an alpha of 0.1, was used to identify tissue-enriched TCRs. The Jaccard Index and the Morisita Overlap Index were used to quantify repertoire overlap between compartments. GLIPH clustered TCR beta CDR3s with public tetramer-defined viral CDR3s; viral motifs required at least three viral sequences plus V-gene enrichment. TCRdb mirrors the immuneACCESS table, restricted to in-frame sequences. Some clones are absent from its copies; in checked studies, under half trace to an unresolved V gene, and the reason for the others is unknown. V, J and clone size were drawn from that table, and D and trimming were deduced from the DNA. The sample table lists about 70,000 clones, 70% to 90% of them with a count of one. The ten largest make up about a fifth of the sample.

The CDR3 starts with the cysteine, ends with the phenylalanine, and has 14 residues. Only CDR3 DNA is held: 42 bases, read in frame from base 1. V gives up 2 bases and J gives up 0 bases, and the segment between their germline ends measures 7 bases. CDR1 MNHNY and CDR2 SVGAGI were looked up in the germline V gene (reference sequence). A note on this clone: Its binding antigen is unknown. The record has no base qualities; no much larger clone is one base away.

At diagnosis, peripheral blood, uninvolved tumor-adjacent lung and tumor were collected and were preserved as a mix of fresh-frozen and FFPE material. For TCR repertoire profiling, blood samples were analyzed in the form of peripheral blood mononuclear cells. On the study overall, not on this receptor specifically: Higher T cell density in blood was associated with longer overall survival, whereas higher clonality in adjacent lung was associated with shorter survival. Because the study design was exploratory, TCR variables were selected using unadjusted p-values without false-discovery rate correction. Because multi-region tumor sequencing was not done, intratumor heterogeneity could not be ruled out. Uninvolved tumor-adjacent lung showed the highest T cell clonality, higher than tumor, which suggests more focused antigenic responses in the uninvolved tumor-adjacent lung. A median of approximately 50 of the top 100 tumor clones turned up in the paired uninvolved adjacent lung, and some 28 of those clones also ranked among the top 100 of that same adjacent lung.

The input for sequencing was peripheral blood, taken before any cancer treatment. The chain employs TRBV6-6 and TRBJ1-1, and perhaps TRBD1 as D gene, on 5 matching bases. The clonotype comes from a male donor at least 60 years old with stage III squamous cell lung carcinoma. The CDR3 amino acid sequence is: CASSYQGVNTEAFF. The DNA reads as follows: TGTGCCAGCAGTTACCAGGGTGTGAACACTGAAGCTTTCTTT.